This TCR beta chain was identified in a study of cytomegalovirus exposure and HLA in healthy donors. As concerns this clone: Antigen: not known.

Whole-study results and caveats: Later on, an analysis tied under 20,000 TCR beta sequences to HLA alleles at 0.05 false discovery rate. High sensitivity and specificity were reportedly achieved when the classifier diagnosed cytomegalovirus status. Relative to equally common others, HLA-associated TCR beta chains showed greater clonal expansion in a later analysis. Earlier results showed most TCR beta V segments being productive about 87% or about 30% of the time.

The study ran its PCR with 60 Vbeta and 13 Jbeta primers. The table came from immunoSEQ multiplex PCR; TCRdb's copy has only in-frame clones and leaves some out. The repertoire holds over 130,000 clones, 61% seen once, with around 1.9% in the top ten. The germline CDR1 and CDR2 sequences are ENHRY and SYGVKD. The CDR3 extends over 18 amino acids. Trimming shortened V by 0 bases and J by 0 bases, and 12 bases separated the two germline ends. The specimen sequenced was PBMCs. The sequence was collected from a male donor in good health and CMV-seronegative. The V and J genes are TRBV10-3 and TRBJ2-6; perhaps TRBD1 as D (5 bases). The CDR3 sequence: CAISESIGASSGANVLTF. In DNA, the CDR3 is TGTGCCATCAGTGAGTCGATAGGGGCAAGCTCTGGGGCCAACGTCCTGACTTTC.